The clone carrying this T cell receptor beta chain was seen once. These data are taken from a study of blood T cell repertoires in COVID-19. Original handling: Nucleated cell counts were estimated from reference gene primer amplification. Using immunoSEQ multiplex PCR, the repertoire was profiled, and TCRdb retains in-frame clones only, with some absent. V, J and clone size are those of that table, while D and trimming were read from the DNA. The sample has over 90,000 clones, 70% to 90% seen once. The CDR3 is 15 amino acids. Trimming removed 6 bases from V and 7 bases from J; junction bases left unmatched: 9. The germline V gene has CDR1 SGDLS and CDR2 YYNGEE.

This clonotype was sampled from a human donor in a cohort sampled during active COVID-19. What was sequenced was peripheral blood. The chain recombines TRBV9 with TRBJ2-1; TRBD2 matches 11 bases. CDR3 in DNA: TGTGCCAGCACGTTTGGGCCTAGCGGGAGGAATGAGCAGTTCTTC. Translating it yields CASTFGPSGRNEQFF.